These T cell receptor beta chains were read from a single sample in a study of blood T cell repertoires in COVID-19. TCRdb's copy holds only in-frame clones and misses some; the assay was immunoSEQ multiplex PCR. The sample includes fewer than 120,000 clones, over 75% seen only once; the top ten take roughly 17%. Sequenced: peripheral blood. The receptors stem from a woman older than 75 with active or convalescent COVID-19. The CDR3 runs from the conserved cysteine through the conserved F or W. A D gene is named only where the DNA matches it firmly. Only some rows state a clone size, as once, few, many or a class for expanded clones.

d_call clone_size j_call v_call cdr3_nt cdr3_aa
TRBD2 - TRBJ2-7 TRBV19 TGTGCCAGTCGCGAATCGGGACTAGCGGGAGTGCAGTACTTC CASRESGLAGVQYF
- once TRBJ2-2 TRBV29-1 TGCACCATCACCAAGAGGGGGACGAACACCGGGGAGCTGTTTTTT CTITKRGTNTGELFF
- - TRBJ2-1 TRBV30 TGTGCCTGGAGTGCTTCAGGTACTTTGCAGTTCTTC CAWSASGTLQFF
- - TRBJ2-7 TRBV4-1 TGCGCCAGCAGCCCACCCCTGGGCCGGCAGTACTTC CASSPPLGRQYF
- few TRBJ1-2 TRBV6-1 TGTGCCAGCAGTGAAACAGGATATGGCTACACCTTC CASSETGYGYTF
TRBD2 - TRBJ2-5 TRBV5-1 TGCGCCAGCAGCTTGAGTCTAGCGGGAGTACTTGAGACCCAGTACTTC CASSLSLAGVLETQYF
- few TRBJ2-7 TRBV20-1 TGCAGTGCTAGTTCCACACAGGGAGGGTTTTACGAGCAGTACTTC CSASSTQGGFYEQYF
TRBD2 once TRBJ2-1 TRBV6-5 TGTGCCACCACATTAGCGGGAACTAATTACAATGAGCAGTTCTTC CATTLAGTNYNEQFF
TRBD1 - TRBJ1-3 TRBV15 TGTGCCACCAGACCGGAGACAGGGTCATCCGGAAACACCATATATTTT CATRPETGSSGNTIYF
- few TRBJ1-5 TRBV6-4 TGTGCCAGCAGTCTATCTGGCAATCAGCCCCAGCATTTT CASSLSGNQPQHF
TRBD2 few TRBJ2-1 TRBV5-1 TGCGCCAGCAGCCCAGCGGGAGGGATAGTCTACAATGAGCAGTTCTTC CASSPAGGIVYNEQFF
- - TRBJ1-3 TRBV6-5 TGTGCCAGCAGTTACCGGGGGTACGGCTCTGGAAACACCATATATTTT CASSYRGYGSGNTIYF
TRBD1 few TRBJ2-1 TRBV5-5 TGTGCCAGCAGCCCAGAGGCAGGGGGCAGCTACAATGAGCAGTTCTTC CASSPEAGGSYNEQFF
- - TRBJ2-1 TRBV5-6 TGTGCCAGCAGCTTGCAGGGGAACAACAATGAGCAGTTCTTC CASSLQGNNNEQFF
- once TRBJ2-2 TRBV5-6 TGTGCCAGCAGCCAAGGGGTGAACACCGGGGAGCTGTTTTTT CASSQGVNTGELFF
TRBD2 - TRBJ2-2 TRBV5-1 TGCGCCAGCAGCTCGCGACTAGCGGGAGGCGGCGGGGAGCTGTTTTTT CASSSRLAGGGGELFF
- - TRBJ2-3 TRBV7-2 TGTGCCAGCAGCTTATCTAGCGGCACAGATACGCAGTATTTT CASSLSSGTDTQYF
TRBD2 - TRBJ2-1 TRBV10-3 TGTGCCATCAGTGCGAGCGGGAGTGGCTACAATGAGCAGTTCTTC CAISASGSGYNEQFF
- - TRBJ2-1 TRBV7-8 TGTGCCAGCAACTACAAGAGGTGGCCTGGGTATGAGCAGTTCTTC CASNYKRWPGYEQFF
- - TRBJ1-1 TRBV6-1 TGTGCCAGCAGTGAAAGGAGAATGAACACTGAAGCTTTCTTT CASSERRMNTEAFF
TRBD2 - TRBJ2-5 TRBV7-3 TGTGCCAGCAGCTTTTCTAGCGGGCCACAAGAGACCCAGTACTTC CASSFSSGPQETQYF
- - TRBJ1-4 TRBV19 TGTGCCAGTAGGAGTGGAGCAACTAATGAAAAACTGTTTTTT CASRSGATNEKLFF
- - TRBJ2-1 TRBV5-1 TGCGCCAGCAGCTCCCCAAACAAGTTCCAGGAGCAGTTCTTC CASSSPNKFQEQFF
- - TRBJ2-2 TRBV5-1 TGCGCCAGCAGCAGTCAGGGAAGGCAGTACACCGGGGAGCTGTTTTTT CASSSQGRQYTGELFF
TRBD1 - TRBJ2-5 TRBV5-1 TGCGCCAGCAGCAGAGACAGGGGTTCAGAGACCCAGTACTTC CASSRDRGSETQYF
TRBD1 - TRBJ2-3 TRBV29-1 TGCAGCGTGACTCGGACAGGGACGGGCACAGATACGCAGTATTTT CSVTRTGTGTDTQYF
- - TRBJ1-3 TRBV18 TGTGCCAGCTCACCGGGACACTCCGACTCTGGAAACACCATATATTTT CASSPGHSDSGNTIYF
- - TRBJ2-3 TRBV28 TGTGCCAGCAGTTCTGTCGGACTGAGCACAGATACGCAGTATTTT CASSSVGLSTDTQYF
- - TRBJ2-6 TRBV15 TGTGCCACCAGCAGTCGGACAGCTGGGGCCAACGTCCTGACTTTC CATSSRTAGANVLTF
- once TRBJ2-2 TRBV6-6 TGTGCCAGCAGTTACACCGGGACAACCGGGGAGCTGTTTTTT CASSYTGTTGELFF
- - TRBJ2-5 TRBV7-7 TGTGCCAGCAGCTTATCCCAGGGGACAGAGACCCAGTACTTC CASSLSQGTETQYF
TRBD1 once TRBJ2-1 TRBV7-7 TGTGCCAGCAGTACCGGGACAGGGGTTCTCGATGAGCAGTTCTTC CASSTGTGVLDEQFF
TRBD2 - TRBJ2-1 TRBV15 TGTGCCACCAGCAGTGGGACTAGCGGGATTTACAATGAGCAGTTCTTC CATSSGTSGIYNEQFF
- - TRBJ2-3 TRBV2 TGTGCCAGCAGTCTCGGCGGTAGCACAGATACGCAGTATTTT CASSLGGSTDTQYF
- few TRBJ1-1 TRBV23-1 TGCGCCAGCACTACAGGGAGTGTGAACACTGAAGCTTTCTTT CASTTGSVNTEAFF
TRBD2 - TRBJ2-1 TRBV6-2/TRBV6-3 TGTGCCAGCAGTTACGGGACTAGGAACAATGAGCAGTTCTTC CASSYGTRNNEQFF
- - TRBJ1-4 TRBV5-1 TGCGCCAGCAGCAACAACAGAGCAACTAATGAAAAACTGTTTTTT CASSNNRATNEKLFF
TRBD1 - TRBJ1-1 TRBV5-1 TGCGCCAGCAGCATGACAGGGGGCTTGGTGGGCGCTGAAGCTTTCTTT CASSMTGGLVGAEAFF
- - TRBJ1-5 TRBV2 TGTGCCTCCCAATCGGGGGTACATCAGCCCCAGCATTTT CASQSGVHQPQHF
TRBD1 - TRBJ1-1 TRBV27 TGTGCCAGCAGTAACAGGGACAGGCACACTGAAGCTTTCTTT CASSNRDRHTEAFF
TRBD2 - TRBJ2-3 TRBV5-4 TGTGCCAGCAGCATTCGAGCGGGAGGGGGCACAGATACGCAGTATTTT CASSIRAGGGTDTQYF
- few TRBJ2-2 TRBV6-2/TRBV6-3 TGTGCCAGCAGTTACACTGACGGGTGGACCGGGGAGCTGTTTTTT CASSYTDGWTGELFF
- - TRBJ1-1 TRBV7-9 TGTGCCAGCAGCCCAGACGTACGGGTGAACACTGAAGCTTTCTTT CASSPDVRVNTEAFF
TRBD1 few TRBJ2-3 TRBV16 TGTGCCAGCAGCCAACTGCGGACAGGGGGCGCAGTAAAAGATACGCAGTATTTT CASSQLRTGGAVKDTQYF
TRBD2 - TRBJ2-7 TRBV5-5 TGTGCCAGCAGCCTGGGGACTAGTATCTACGAGCAGTACTTC CASSLGTSIYEQYF
TRBD1 few TRBJ2-5 TRBV24-1 TGTGCCACCAGTGATTCAGCCCTTATGGGACAGGGCCAAGAGACCCAGTACTTC CATSDSALMGQGQETQYF